A selection of T cell receptor beta chains follows, all from one sample in a study of blood T cell repertoires in COVID-19. Clones were read by immunoSEQ multiplex PCR, and TCRdb kept only the in-frame ones, dropping some. Seen here are tens of thousands of clones, less than 85% observed once, and the top ten hold roughly 13%. Sequenced input: peripheral blood. These receptor sequences come from a man aged 45-65 years with COVID-19, enrolled during active disease. CDR3s include the opening cysteine and the closing phenylalanine or tryptophan. A D gene is named only where the DNA matches it firmly. Size is omitted from some rows. Given values are once, few, many or a class for expanded clones.

>TRBV7-9|NA|TRBJ2-7|NA
TGTGCCAGCAGCTCATTCACAGGGATGACATACGAGCAGTACTTC
CASSSFTGMTYEQYF
>TRBV2|NA|TRBJ1-5|NA
TGTGCCAGCAGTGAAAGGGGAGGGGTCCAGCCCCAGCATTTT
CASSERGGVQPQHF
>TRBV6-2/TRBV6-3|NA|TRBJ2-5|NA
TGTGCCAGCAGTTACGGGGGCGTTCGGCAAGAGACCCAGTACTTC
CASSYGGVRQETQYF
>TRBV19|NA|TRBJ1-5|NA
TGTGCCAGTAGAGATGACAGGTTTTTAACTATTAGCAATCAGCCCCAGCATTTT
CASRDDRFLTISNQPQHF
>TRBV18|NA|TRBJ2-1|NA
TGTGCCAGCTCGCCAAAGGACAGCTTAGGTGAGCAGTTCTTC
CASSPKDSLGEQFF
>TRBV19|once|TRBJ2-1|NA
TGTGCCAGTAGTATTTCCGAACTCCCCTACAATGAGCAGTTCTTC
CASSISELPYNEQFF
>TRBV3-1/TRBV3-2|NA|TRBJ2-7|NA
TGTGCCAGCAGCCCACACCCTTCCCGACAGGTCTACGAGCAGTACTTC
CASSPHPSRQVYEQYF
>TRBV4-1|NA|TRBJ2-6|NA
TGCGCCAGCAGCCAAGAGGGGGCGGGCGGGGCCAACGTCCTGACTTTC
CASSQEGAGGANVLTF
>TRBV6-5|NA|TRBJ2-1|NA
TGTGCCAGCAGTTCGCTAGGTAGCGGCTCCTACAATGAGCAGTTCTTC
CASSSLGSGSYNEQFF
>TRBV27|NA|TRBJ1-6|NA
TGTGCCAGCAGAGATACAGGGAGCTCCTATAATTCACCCCTCCACTTT
CASRDTGSSYNSPLHF
>TRBV5-1|NA|TRBJ1-1|NA
TGCGCCAGCAGCTCCGGGACTTCCCTTCCTGAAGCTTTCTTT
CASSSGTSLPEAFF
>TRBV5-5|NA|TRBJ2-2|TRBD2
TGTGCCAGCAACCAAGGACTAGCGGGGGGGCCTAGCACCGGGGAGCTGTTTTTT
CASNQGLAGGPSTGELFF
>TRBV19|NA|TRBJ2-1|TRBD2
TGTGCCAGCAGACCGGGACTAGATGTCTCCTACAATGAGCAGTTCTTC
CASRPGLDVSYNEQFF
>TRBV5-5|NA|TRBJ1-2|NA
TGTGCCAGCAGCTTGGCCAACGGGGGAAGGAATGGCTACACCTTC
CASSLANGGRNGYTF
>TRBV12-3/TRBV12-4|NA|TRBJ1-1|TRBD1
TGTGCCAGCAGTTTCAACAGGGGCGTTGAAGCTTTCTTT
CASSFNRGVEAFF
>TRBV11-2|once|TRBJ2-1|TRBD1
TGTGCCAGCAGCTATAGGGGACAGAAGGTCGGAAATGAGCAGTTCTTC
CASSYRGQKVGNEQFF
>TRBV6-5|NA|TRBJ1-6|TRBD1
TGTGCCACCGACGCAGGGGGCGGGAATTCACCCCTCCACTTT
CATDAGGGNSPLHF
>TRBV6-5|NA|TRBJ1-2|NA
TGTGCCAGCAGCCTGGACCGAGGGGGCTATGGCTACACCTTC
CASSLDRGGYGYTF
>TRBV6-6|NA|TRBJ2-2|NA
TGTGCCAGCAGTCCACCGGGACATACCACCGGGGAGCTGTTTTTT
CASSPPGHTTGELFF
>TRBV6-5|NA|TRBJ1-5|NA
TGTGCCAGCAGTTACGGGGGTGCGGGGCAGCCCCAGCATTTT
CASSYGGAGQPQHF
>TRBV2|few|TRBJ2-5|TRBD2
TGTGCCAGCAGTGAAGGGACTAGTATCGAGACCCAGTACTTC
CASSEGTSIETQYF
>TRBV7-5|once|TRBJ2-5|NA
TGTGCCAGAAGCCTAGGACAGAAAGAGACCCAGTACTTC
CARSLGQKETQYF
>TRBV9|many|TRBJ2-1|NA
TGTGCCAGCAGCGTAGCTTACAGGGGAGGTGAGCAGTTCTTC
CASSVAYRGGEQFF
>TRBV5-4|NA|TRBJ1-2|NA
TGTGCCAGCAGCCGGGGGGTAATCGGAGGGATGATTAACTATGGCTACACCTTC
CASSRGVIGGMINYGYTF
>TRBV7-6|NA|TRBJ1-1|NA
TGTGCCAGCAGCCTCGCTCCGGAGGGTGTGAACACTGAAGCTTTCTTT
CASSLAPEGVNTEAFF
>TRBV6-4|NA|TRBJ2-1|NA
TGTGCCAGCAGTGACGACCCGGGCTCCTACAATGAGCAGTTCTTC
CASSDDPGSYNEQFF
>TRBV27|NA|TRBJ1-1|TRBD1
TGTGCCAGCAGTCCGCAGACAGGGGGCCACACTGAAGCTTTCTTT
CASSPQTGGHTEAFF
>TRBV9|NA|TRBJ2-3|NA
TGTGCCAGCAGCGTAGAGGGTGGAGGGGCATTAGCGGATACGCAGTATTTT
CASSVEGGGALADTQYF
>TRBV9|NA|TRBJ2-1|NA
TGTGCCAGCAGCGTAGGGGGCACAGGGATGAATGAGCAGTTCTTC
CASSVGGTGMNEQFF
>TRBV2|NA|TRBJ1-2|TRBD1
TGTGCCAGCAGCCCCACCTGGACAGGGGATGGCTACACCTTC
CASSPTWTGDGYTF
>TRBV6-5|NA|TRBJ1-4|NA
TGTGCCAGCAGTTACCTAACCGGGGGGAGGGCGGAAAAACTGTTTTTT
CASSYLTGGRAEKLFF
>TRBV28|NA|TRBJ2-3|TRBD2
TGTGCCAGCAGTTTATCAGTAGCGGGGTTAGATACGCAGTATTTT
CASSLSVAGLDTQYF
>TRBV29-1|many|TRBJ2-5|TRBD2
TGCAGCGTTGAATTTTGGCTAGCGGGCCAAGAGACCCAGTACTTC
CSVEFWLAGQETQYF
>TRBV14|NA|TRBJ1-1|NA
TGTGCCAGCAGCCTAGAATTATGGAAGCGGACTGAAGCTTTCTTT
CASSLELWKRTEAFF
>TRBV4-1|once|TRBJ1-5|TRBD1
TGCGCCAGCAGCCAAGACGCGGGACAGGTCAATCAGCCCCAGCATTTT
CASSQDAGQVNQPQHF
>TRBV4-1|NA|TRBJ2-7|TRBD1
TGCGCCAGCAGCCCCGGGACAGGGGGTTCCTACGAGCAGTACTTC
CASSPGTGGSYEQYF
>TRBV7-9|once|TRBJ1-1|TRBD1
TGTGCCAGCAGCTTATCTCAGACAGGGCCCACTGAAGCTTTCTTT
CASSLSQTGPTEAFF
>TRBV4-1|NA|TRBJ1-1|NA
TGCGCCAGCAGCCCGGTAGTGTACACTGAAGCTTTCTTT
CASSPVVYTEAFF
>TRBV19|NA|TRBJ2-5|TRBD1
TGTGCCAGTAGTAGGGGACAGAATCGTGAGACCCAGTACTTC
CASSRGQNRETQYF
>TRBV10-3|NA|TRBJ2-7|TRBD2
TGTGCCATTTCCGGGACTAGCGGGGTCAACGAGCAGTACTTC
CAISGTSGVNEQYF
>TRBV10-3|NA|TRBJ1-6|NA
TGTGCCATCAGTGAGAACCCAGTTAATTCACCCCTCCACTTT
CAISENPVNSPLHF
>TRBV24-1|NA|TRBJ2-2|NA
TGTGCCACCAGTGATTCCGGCTCAGGTGACACCGGGGAGCTGTTTTTT
CATSDSGSGDTGELFF
>TRBV5-6|NA|TRBJ1-1|NA
TGTGCCAGCAGCTTGGGGGGCACTCAAGCTTTCTTT
CASSLGGTQAFF
>TRBV6-1|NA|TRBJ2-5|TRBD2
TGTGCCAGCAGTGAATGGGGACTAGCGGGGGCCCAAGAGACCCAGTACTTC
CASSEWGLAGAQETQYF
>TRBV7-3|NA|TRBJ2-7|TRBD1
TGTGCCAGCAGCCCGGGGCCGGGACAGGCCTACGAGCAGTACTTC
CASSPGPGQAYEQYF
>TRBV10-3|NA|TRBJ2-3|NA
TGTGCCATCAGTGATCCTGATACGCAGTATTTT
CAISDPDTQYF
>TRBV11-2|NA|TRBJ1-6|NA
TGTGCCAGCAGCTTAGAAGTTCAGGGGAATTCACCCCTCCACTTT
CASSLEVQGNSPLHF